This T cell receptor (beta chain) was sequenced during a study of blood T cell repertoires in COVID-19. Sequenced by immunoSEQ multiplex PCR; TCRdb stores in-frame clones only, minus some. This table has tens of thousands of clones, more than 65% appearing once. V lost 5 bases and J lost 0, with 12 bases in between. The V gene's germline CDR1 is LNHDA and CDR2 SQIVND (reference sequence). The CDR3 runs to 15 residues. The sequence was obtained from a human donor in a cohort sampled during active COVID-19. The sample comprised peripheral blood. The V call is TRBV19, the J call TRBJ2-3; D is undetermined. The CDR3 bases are TGTGCCAGTAGTCCCTACAGTACTAGCACAGATACGCAGTATTTT. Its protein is CASSPYSTSTDTQYF.